These 15 T cell receptor beta chains share one sample of origin, sequenced in a study of human T cells and chemical hapten exposure. TCRdb called the RACE reads again in MiXCR, with one record for every CDR3 protein. The sample records tens of thousands of distinct CDR3 sequences, 9.5% to 12% being singletons. Time point denoted: pre-sensitization, week 0. Sample treatment: therapeutic diphenylcyclopropenone sensitization with weekly scalp DPC. Sequenced here: whole blood, sampled in connection with sensitization to the hapten diphenylcyclopropenone (DPC). These receptor sequences come from a woman in her 50s with alopecia areata. Some clones in this sample may be carry-over from other donors' samples.

The chain couples TRBV7-8 to TRBJ2-1; D may correspond to TRBD1 or TRBD2 (5 bases each). Germline V gene lookup returns CDR1 SGHVS and CDR2 FQNEAQ. This CDR3 contains 14 residues. V dropped 3 bases and J dropped 5 bases, with 11 bases sitting between them. CDR3 sequence: CASSFRGGNNEQFF. In DNA form, the CDR3 reads TGTGCCAGCAGCTTCCGTGGGGGTAACAATGAGCAGTTCTTC.

This clonotype was found many times. This sequence joins TRBV12-3 or TRBV12-4 and TRBJ2-3, with no clear D. V dropped 5 bases and J dropped 5 bases, with 11 bases sitting between them. CDR3 length: 13 amino acids. The CDR3 coding sequence is TGTGCCAGCAGTATCCCTCCGAGAGATACGCAGTATTTT. Translating gives CASSIPPRDTQYF.

This clonotype was counted a few times. The CDR3 DNA reads as TGTGCCAGCAGTACCGAGAGGGGCTATGGCTACACCTTC. Translated: CASSTERGYGYTF. The J gene is TRBJ1-2, the V gene TRBV12-3 or TRBV12-4; D is possibly TRBD1 (5 bases). The CDR3 consists of 13 residues. V was shortened by 5 bases and J by 4 bases, with 11 bases between the two germline ends.

Ten or more counts support this clonotype. This chain joins TRBV4-1 and TRBJ1-5, with a weak D call TRBD1 (6 bases). This CDR3 has 13 amino acids. Germline loops: CDR1 MGHRA, CDR2 YSYEKL. V lost 2 bases and J 8 bases, leaving 10 bases between the germline ends. In nucleotides, the CDR3 is TGCGCCAGCAGCCAATGGAGGGGGGAGCCCCAGCATTTT. Amino acids: CASSQWRGEPQHF.

The chain carries TRBV5-1 and TRBJ1-2, with D possibly TRBD1 on 5 matching bases. Germline V gene lookup returns CDR1 SGHRS and CDR2 YFSETQ. The V and J ends lost 2 bases and 4 bases respectively, with 12 bases between them. The CDR3 contains 14 residues. The CDR3 spells CASSFQGLGYGYTF. In DNA form, the CDR3 reads TGCGCCAGCAGCTTCCAGGGTTTGGGCTATGGCTACACCTTC.

Only a few counts were recorded for this clonotype. The rearrangement joins TRBV20-1 to TRBJ1-5, with D possibly being TRBD1 (5 bases). The V end lost 5 bases, the J end lost 3 bases, and 17 bases lay between the germline ends. The CDR3 is 15 residues long. CDR1 is DFQATT and CDR2 is SNEGSKA in the germline V gene (reference sequence). The CDR3 DNA follows: TGCAGTGCTTCTAGGGGACTTTCGTACAATCAGCCCCAGCATTTT. It translates to CSASRGLSYNQPQHF.

This clonotype was counted ten times or more. The chain is built from TRBV19 and TRBJ1-5; D is unclear. Trimming shortened V by 5 bases and J by 8 bases, and 10 bases separated the two germline ends. The CDR3 runs to 12 residues. The V gene's germline CDR1 is LNHDA and CDR2 SQIVND (reference sequence). The CDR3 DNA sequence: TGTGCCAGTAGTCTCCGGGAAGAGCCCCAGCATTTT. Protein sequence: CASSLREEPQHF.

This rearrangement joins TRBV4-2 to TRBJ2-7; D remains unclear. The germline CDR1 and CDR2 sequences are LGHNA and YNFKEQ. V was clipped by 3 bases and J by 7 bases, with 22 bases between them. The CDR3 is 16 residues long. The CDR3, as DNA: TGTGCCAGCAGCCAGGCCGGGCAGACCAGCTACGGAGAGCAGTACTTC. Translation gives CASSQAGQTSYGEQYF.

This sequence joins TRBV4-3 and TRBJ1-1; D remains unclear. CDR1 LGHNA and CDR2 YSLEER come from the germline V gene. This CDR3 has 13 residues. Trimming shortened V by 3 bases and J by 4 bases, and 9 bases separated the two germline ends. Written as DNA, the CDR3 is TGCGCCAGCAGCCAGGAGTTTGGCACTGAAGCTTTCTTT. Protein sequence: CASSQEFGTEAFF.

This clonotype was observed a few times. V gene TRBV6-1 combines with J gene TRBJ2-7; D may be TRBD1 (6 bases). Germline CDR1 is MNHNS and CDR2 is SASEGT. Trimming stripped 6 bases from V and 7 bases from J, with 10 bases between. The CDR3 runs to 11 residues. CDR3 in amino acids: CASSYTGEQYF. The CDR3 DNA reads TGTGCCAGCAGCTACACAGGGGAGCAGTACTTC.

The gene calls are TRBV29-1 and TRBJ2-2; perhaps TRBD2 as D (6 bases). The CDR3 totals 13 residues. Germline lookup yields CDR1 SQVTM and CDR2 ANQGSEA. This CDR3 is CTLWGENTGELFF. The CDR3 DNA reads as TGCACCTTATGGGGGGAGAACACCGGGGAGCTGTTTTTT.

A note on this clonotype: This may be a read error: a much more frequent sequence differs by one nucleotide. This chain uses TRBV2 with TRBJ1-2; D gene unclear. The germline V gene has CDR1 SNHLY and CDR2 FYNNEI. Between the trimmed V and J ends, which lost 10 bases and 4 bases, there was a span of 22 bases. The CDR3 spans 15 residues. The CDR3 loop reads CATELQRSFGYGYTF. The CDR3 DNA follows: TGTGCCACCGAACTCCAGAGGTCGTTCGGCTATGGCTACACCTTC.

The genes are TRBV7-6 and TRBJ1-2; D not certain. The CDR3 sequence is 18 residues long. From germline, CDR1 is SGHVS and CDR2 FNYEAQ. Trimming left V 5 bases short and J 4 bases short, with 26 bases between. Here the CDR3 DNA reads TGTGCCAGCAGCCTCGGCCCTGGACTGTTACTCCACGTCTATGGCTACACCTTC. It translates to CASSLGPGLLLHVYGYTF. The entire variable domain, with the rest obtained from reference TRBV7-6 and TRBJ1-2, is as follows: GAGVSQSPRYKVTKRGQDVALRCDPISGHVSLYWYRQALGQGPEFLTYFNYEAQQDKSGLPNDRFSAERPEGSISTLTIQRTEQRDSAMYRCASSLGPGLLLHVYGYTFGSGTRLTVV.

The rearrangement uses TRBV6-2 or TRBV6-3 and TRBJ1-6, with D maybe TRBD1 (6 bases). CDR1 and CDR2 (germline): MNHEY, SVGEGT. With 7 bases removed from V and 9 bases from J, the gap between germline ends came to 13 bases. The CDR3 spans 13 residues. The CDR3 coding sequence is TGTGCCAGCATCGGACAGAGAACTTCACCCCTCCACTTT. This encodes CASIGQRTSPLHF.

This clonotype showed up many times. This rearrangement joins TRBV28 to TRBJ2-4, with TRBD2 as a possible D gene (6 bases). The V gene lost 3 bases and the J gene lost 2 bases, with 23 bases spanning the gap. The CDR3 spans 19 residues. Germline loops: CDR1 MDHEN, CDR2 SYDVKM. The CDR3 sequence: CASSFPLLGGDESKNIQYF. The DNA of the CDR3 is TGTGCCAGCAGTTTTCCCCTTCTGGGCGGGGATGAGTCCAAAAACATTCAGTACTTC.